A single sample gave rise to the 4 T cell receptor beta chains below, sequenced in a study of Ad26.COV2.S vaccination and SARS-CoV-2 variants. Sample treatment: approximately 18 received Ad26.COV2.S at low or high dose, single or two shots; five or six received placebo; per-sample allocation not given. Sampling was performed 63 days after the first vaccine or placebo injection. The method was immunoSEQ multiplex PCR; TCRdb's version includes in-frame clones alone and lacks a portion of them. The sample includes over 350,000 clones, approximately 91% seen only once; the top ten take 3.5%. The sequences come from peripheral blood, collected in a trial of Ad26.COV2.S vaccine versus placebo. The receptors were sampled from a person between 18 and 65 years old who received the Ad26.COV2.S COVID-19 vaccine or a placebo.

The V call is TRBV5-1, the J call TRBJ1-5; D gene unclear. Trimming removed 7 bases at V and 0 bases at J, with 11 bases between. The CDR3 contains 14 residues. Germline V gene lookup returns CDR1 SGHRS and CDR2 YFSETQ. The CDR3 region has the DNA TGCGCCAGCGAGTCATACCTTAGCAATCAGCCCCAGCATTTT. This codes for CASESYLSNQPQHF.

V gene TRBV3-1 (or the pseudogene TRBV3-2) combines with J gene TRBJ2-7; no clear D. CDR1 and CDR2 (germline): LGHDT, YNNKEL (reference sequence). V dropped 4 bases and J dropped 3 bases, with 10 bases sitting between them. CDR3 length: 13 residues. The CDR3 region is CASSRLGVYEQYF. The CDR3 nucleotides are TGTGCCAGCAGCCGCTTAGGAGTCTACGAGCAGTACTTC.

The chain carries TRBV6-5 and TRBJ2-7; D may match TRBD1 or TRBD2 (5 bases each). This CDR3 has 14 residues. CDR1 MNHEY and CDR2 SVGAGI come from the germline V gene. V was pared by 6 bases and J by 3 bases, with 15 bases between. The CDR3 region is CASRPTGTRYEQYF. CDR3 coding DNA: TGTGCCAGCAGACCGACCGGGACCCGCTACGAGCAGTACTTC.

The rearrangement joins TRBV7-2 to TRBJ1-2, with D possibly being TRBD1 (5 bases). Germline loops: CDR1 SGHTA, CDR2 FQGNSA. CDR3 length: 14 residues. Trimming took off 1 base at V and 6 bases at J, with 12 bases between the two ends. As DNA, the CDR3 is TGTGCCAGCAGCTTAGACAGCAGGGTTCATGGCTACACCTTC. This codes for CASSLDSRVHGYTF.